This T cell receptor (beta chain) stems from a study of blood T cell repertoires in COVID-19. Study as a whole: Whether acute or convalescent, the COVID-19 samples came from the United States, Italy and Spain. Sources were T cells, B-cell-depleted T cells, or PBMCs; the material itself was cDNA or gDNA.

How the authors handled the data: For nucleated cells, counts were estimated from reference gene primer amplification. Sequencing used immunoSEQ multiplex PCR; TCRdb keeps in-frame clones, though not all of them. D and trimming were read from the DNA, whereas the V and J calls and clone size are those reported in that table. In the table there are about 74,000 clones, approximately 84% of which are singletons. The CDR3 is 17 amino acids. The V end was cut by 3 bases, the J end by 5 bases, with 22 bases between. Germline CDR1 and CDR2: KGHSY and FQNENV. This sequence was found in an older man with acute or convalescent COVID-19. The chain is built from TRBV16 and TRBJ1-2; a weak D match, TRBD1 (6 bases). The sample was peripheral blood. The CDR3 is CASSQTYQYREGYGYTF. CDR3 bases: TGTGCCAGCAGCCAGACGTACCAATACAGGGAGGGGTATGGCTACACCTTC. Supplemented by reference TRBV16 and TRBJ1-2, the full variable domain reads GEEVAQTPKHLVRGEGQKAKLYCAPIKGHSYVFWYQQVLKNEFKFLISFQNENVFDETGMPKERFSAKCLPNSPCSLEIQATKLEDSAVYFCASSQTYQYREGYGYTFGSGTRLTVV.